The entry below gives a single T cell receptor (beta chain) sequence along with its context. As handled by the study authors: Amplification of reference gene primers was used by the study to estimate nucleated cell counts. Assay used: immunoSEQ multiplex PCR; TCRdb lists only in-frame clones, some missing. The D gene and trimming were derived from the DNA, and the V and J assignments and clone size from that table. This table holds roughly 30,000 clones, 78% found once. The CDR3 consists of 16 residues. Germline CDR1 is MGHRA and CDR2 is YSYEKL. The J segment lost 6 bases and the V segment lost 4 bases, leaving 11 bases of the junction unmatched. The sample is drawn from a study of blood T cell repertoires in COVID-19. Overall study context: Sites in the United States, Italy and Spain provided acute and convalescent COVID-19 samples. Nucleic acid was either cDNA or gDNA, and it came from T cells, B-cell-depleted T cells, or PBMCs.

The clonotype was recovered from an older woman with acute or convalescent COVID-19. The genes are TRBV4-1 and TRBJ2-5; 10 bases map to TRBD2. Sequenced sample: peripheral blood. This CDR3 reads CASSREASGGRKTQYF. CDR3 DNA sequence: TGCGCCAGCAGCCGAGAAGCTAGCGGGGGCAGAAAGACCCAGTACTTC.